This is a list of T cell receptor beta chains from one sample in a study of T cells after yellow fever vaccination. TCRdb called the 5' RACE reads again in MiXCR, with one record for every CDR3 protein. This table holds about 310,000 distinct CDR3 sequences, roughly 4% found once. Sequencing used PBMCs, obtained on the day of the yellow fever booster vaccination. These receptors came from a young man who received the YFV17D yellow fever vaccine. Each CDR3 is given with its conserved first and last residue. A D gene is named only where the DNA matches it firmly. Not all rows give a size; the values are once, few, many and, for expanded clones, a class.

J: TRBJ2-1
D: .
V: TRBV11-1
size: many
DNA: TGTGCCAGCAGCCGAGGAGACAATGAGCAGTTCTTC
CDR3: CASSRGDNEQFF

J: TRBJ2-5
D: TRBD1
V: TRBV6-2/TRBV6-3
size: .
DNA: TGTGCCAGCAGTTACTCTCGGACAGGATGGGAGACCCAGTACTTC
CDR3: CASSYSRTGWETQYF

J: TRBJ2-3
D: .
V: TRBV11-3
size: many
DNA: TGTGCCAGCAGCCCCGCCCGGGGTGCAGATACGCAGTATTTT
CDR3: CASSPARGADTQYF

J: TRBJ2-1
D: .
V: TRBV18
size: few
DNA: TGTGCCAGCTCACCGACCGCGGGGTCCTACAATGAGCAGTTCTTC
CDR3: CASSPTAGSYNEQFF

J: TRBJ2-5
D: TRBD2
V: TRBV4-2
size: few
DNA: TGTGCCAGCAGCCAAGATCTAGCGGGGGGGCCGGGAGAGACCCAGTACTTC
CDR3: CASSQDLAGGPGETQYF

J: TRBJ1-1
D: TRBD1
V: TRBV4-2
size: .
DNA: TGTGCCAGCAGCCGGACCGGGACAGGGAAAACTGAAGCTTTCTTT
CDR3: CASSRTGTGKTEAFF

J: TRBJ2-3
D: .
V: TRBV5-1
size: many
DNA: TGCGCCAGCAGCTTGGGACAGCCCTCGTTAGATACGCAGTATTTT
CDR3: CASSLGQPSLDTQYF

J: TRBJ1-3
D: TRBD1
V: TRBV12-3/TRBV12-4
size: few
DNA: TGTGCCAGCAGTTTGTGGACAGGGTCTGGAAACACCATATATTTT
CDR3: CASSLWTGSGNTIYF

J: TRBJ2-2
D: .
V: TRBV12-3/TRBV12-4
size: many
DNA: TGTGCCAGCAGTCTTCGGGACTTTCCCGGGGAGCTGTTTTTT
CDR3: CASSLRDFPGELFF

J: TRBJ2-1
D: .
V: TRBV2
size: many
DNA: TGTGCCAGCCGCCTATGGGGGGAGGACAATGAGCAGTTCTTC
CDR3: CASRLWGEDNEQFF

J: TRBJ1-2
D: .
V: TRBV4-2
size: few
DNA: TGTGCCAGCAGCCAAGATTTTTATGGCTACACCTTC
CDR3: CASSQDFYGYTF

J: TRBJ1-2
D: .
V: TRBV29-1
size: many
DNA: TGCAGCGTTGATTCCCGACTGAACTATGGCTACACCTTC
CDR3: CSVDSRLNYGYTF

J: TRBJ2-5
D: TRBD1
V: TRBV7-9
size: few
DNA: TGTGCCAGCAGCTTCTGGACAGGGAAAGAGACCCAGTACTTC
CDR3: CASSFWTGKETQYF

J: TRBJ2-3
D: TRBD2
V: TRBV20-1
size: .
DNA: TGCAGTGCTAGACTAGCGGGGGCTGGCACAGATACGCAGTATTTT
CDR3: CSARLAGAGTDTQYF

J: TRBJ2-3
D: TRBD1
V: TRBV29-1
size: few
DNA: TGCAGCGTTGCAAGGAACAGGGGGCGCACAGATACGCAGTATTTT
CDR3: CSVARNRGRTDTQYF

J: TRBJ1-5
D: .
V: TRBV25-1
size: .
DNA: TGTGCCAGCAGTGAATCGGTAGTGCTGGAGCCCCAGCATTTT
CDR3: CASSESVVLEPQHF

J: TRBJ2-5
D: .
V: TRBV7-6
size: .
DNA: TGTGCCAGCAGCTTACACGGTGAAGAGACCCAGTACTTC
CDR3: CASSLHGEETQYF

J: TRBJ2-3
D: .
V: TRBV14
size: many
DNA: TGTGCCAGCAGCCAAGATGCATCTAGGGTGGATACGCAGTATTTT
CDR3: CASSQDASRVDTQYF

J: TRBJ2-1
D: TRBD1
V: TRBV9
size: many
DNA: TGTGCCAGCAGGTCCACACAGGGGTCCTACAATGAGCAGTTCTTC
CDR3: CASRSTQGSYNEQFF

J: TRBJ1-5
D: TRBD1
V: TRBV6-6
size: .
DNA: TGTGCCAGCAGTTTTTCAGGGGACAGGGAAAATCAGCCCCAGCATTTT
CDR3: CASSFSGDRENQPQHF

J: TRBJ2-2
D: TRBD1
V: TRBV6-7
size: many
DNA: TGTGCCAGCAGCCCTGAGGGACAGGGGGACTGGACGGCCGGGGAGCTGTTTTTT
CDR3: CASSPEGQGDWTAGELFF

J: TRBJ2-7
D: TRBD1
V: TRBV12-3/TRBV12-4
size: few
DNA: TGTGCCAGCAGTCCGGGACAGGGGGCAGAGGAGCAGTACTTC
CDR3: CASSPGQGAEEQYF

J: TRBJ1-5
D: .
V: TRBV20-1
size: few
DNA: TGCAGTGCTAGCCCAGGGAGGAGCAATCAGCCCCAGCATTTT
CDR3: CSASPGRSNQPQHF

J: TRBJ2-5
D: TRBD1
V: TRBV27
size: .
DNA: TGTGCCAGCAGTTCAACAGGGGTCCGGACTGATGGTTGGACCCAGTACTTC
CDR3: CASSSTGVRTDGWTQYF

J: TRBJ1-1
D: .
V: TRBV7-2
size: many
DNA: TGTGCCAGCAGCTCTGGCCCGGGGGAAGCTTTCTTT
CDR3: CASSSGPGEAFF

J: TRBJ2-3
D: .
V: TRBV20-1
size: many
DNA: TGCAGTGCTAGCGGAGATACAGATACGCAGTATTTT
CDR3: CSASGDTDTQYF

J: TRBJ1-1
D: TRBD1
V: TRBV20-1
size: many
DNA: TGCAGTGCTCCGGACAGGGCATTGGTAGCTTTCTTT
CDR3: CSAPDRALVAFF

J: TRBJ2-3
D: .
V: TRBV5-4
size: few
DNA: TGTGCCAGCAGCTTGGTTTTGGGCACAGATACGCAGTATTTT
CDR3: CASSLVLGTDTQYF

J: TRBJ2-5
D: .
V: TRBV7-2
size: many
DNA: TGTGCCAGCAGCGGGGCCAAAAAAGAGACCCAGTACTTC
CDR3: CASSGAKKETQYF

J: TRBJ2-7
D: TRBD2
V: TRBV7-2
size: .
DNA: TGTGCCAGCAGCTTGACTAGCGGGTTCTCCTACGAGCAGTACTTC
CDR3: CASSLTSGFSYEQYF

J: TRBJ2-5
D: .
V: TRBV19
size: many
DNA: TGTGCCAGTAGTGATACTGGAAACCAAGAGACCCAGTACTTC
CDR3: CASSDTGNQETQYF

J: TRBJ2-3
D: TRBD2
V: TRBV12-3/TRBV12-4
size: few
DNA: TGTGCCAGCACGGGACTAGCGGGGGTAGATACGCAGTATTTT
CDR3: CASTGLAGVDTQYF

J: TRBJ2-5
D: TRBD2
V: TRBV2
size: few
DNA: TGTGCCAGCATCGGGACTAGCGGGGGAGAGACCCAGTACTTC
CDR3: CASIGTSGGETQYF

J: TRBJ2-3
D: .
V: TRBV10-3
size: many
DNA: TGTGCCATCACCAGCGGATCTAGCACAGATACGCAGTATTTT
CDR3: CAITSGSSTDTQYF

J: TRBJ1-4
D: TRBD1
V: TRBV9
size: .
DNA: TGTGCCAGCAGCCCGAGGGACAGGGATAATGATAAACTGTTTTTT
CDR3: CASSPRDRDNDKLFF

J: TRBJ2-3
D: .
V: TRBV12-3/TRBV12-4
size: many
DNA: TGTGCCAGCAGTTTGGCCGAACGCGTTACGCAGTATTTT
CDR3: CASSLAERVTQYF

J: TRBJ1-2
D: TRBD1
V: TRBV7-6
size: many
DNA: TGTGCCAGCAGCTCGTCAGAGGGGGCCGGTGGCTACACCTTC
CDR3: CASSSSEGAGGYTF

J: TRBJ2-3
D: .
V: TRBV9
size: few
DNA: TGTGCCAGCAGCGTAGCTGTAGCGGAAAGGGGAGATACGCAGTATTTT
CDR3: CASSVAVAERGDTQYF